The 8 T cell receptor beta chains in this list originate from one sample, sequenced in a study of CD8+CD57+ T cells in acquired aplastic anemia. TCR beta VDJ and CDR3 were profiled, and genomic DNA was the template. TCRdb recomputed calls from the reads with MiXCR, one row per CDR3 protein. In the table there are 200,000 to 250,000 distinct CDR3 sequences, almost 35% of which are singletons. The specimen was sorted CD4+, CD8+, or CD8+CD57+ T cells (not recorded which) from PBMCs. The receptors stem from a human donor in good health, serving as a control.

This clonotype has ten or more counts. V gene TRBV5-1 combines with J gene TRBJ2-1; TRBD2 aligns across 8 bases. The ends lost 0 bases at V and 4 bases at J; junction bases unmatched: 3. Per the germline V gene, CDR1 is SGHRS and CDR2 is YFSETQ. The CDR3 length is 15 residues. DNA for the CDR3: TGCGCCAGCAGCTTGGGACTAGCGCAATACAATGAGCAGTTCTTC. Translated: CASSLGLAQYNEQFF.

This clonotype was seen a few times. The chain employs TRBV18 and TRBJ1-1; D call uncertain. The CDR3 is made up of 14 amino acids. The V end lost 2 bases, the J end lost 1 base, and 8 bases lay between the germline ends. CDR1 KGHSH and CDR2 LQKENI come from the germline V gene. The CDR3 loop is CASSPGRTNTEAFF. The CDR3, as DNA: TGTGCCAGCTCACCAGGCAGGACGAACACTGAAGCTTTCTTT. Full variable domain (missing parts from reference TRBV18 and TRBJ1-1): NAGVMQNPRHLVRRRGQEARLRCSPMKGHSHVYWYRQLPEEGLKFMVYLQKENIIDESGMPKERFSAEFPKEGPSILRIQQVVRGDSAAYFCASSPGRTNTEAFFGQGTRLTVV.

This clonotype was counted many times. The chain joins TRBV20-1 to TRBJ2-6, with no clear D. Trimming left V 3 bases short and J 0 bases short, with 6 bases between. Germline values: CDR1 DFQATT, CDR2 SNEGSKA (reference sequence). The CDR3 sequence is 14 residues long. The CDR3 nucleotides read TGCAGTGCTAGGGAATCCTCTGGGGCCAACGTCCTGACTTTC. This gives the protein CSARESSGANVLTF.

This clonotype was counted only a few times. A much larger clonotype is one base distant, so this may be a read error. The rearrangement uses TRBV7-2 and TRBJ2-7; 12 nucleotides line up with TRBD2. The CDR3 runs 14 residues. Germline V lookup: CDR1 SGHTA, CDR2 FQGNSA. The CDR3 sequence is CASSLGTSGVERYF. CDR3 nucleotide sequence: TGTGCCAGCAGCTTAGGGACTAGCGGGGTCGAGCGGTACTTC.

This clonotype showed up many times. The chain is built from TRBV19 and TRBJ2-7; a possible D gene is TRBD1 (6 bases). Trimming pared 3 bases from V and 3 bases from J, leaving 15 bases between. The CDR3 runs 15 residues. Germline lookup yields CDR1 LNHDA and CDR2 SQIVND (reference sequence). CDR3 sequence: CASSMSQGIRYEQYF. The CDR3 region has the DNA TGTGCCAGTAGTATGTCTCAGGGGATTCGCTACGAGCAGTACTTC.

This clonotype was detected many times. The rearrangement joins TRBV6-1 to TRBJ1-6, with a possible D match to TRBD1 (5 bases). V was cut by 0 bases and J by 10 bases, with 22 bases left in between. This CDR3 has 18 amino acids. The germline CDR1 and CDR2 sequences are MNHNS and SASEGT. The CDR3 bases are TGTGCCAGCAGTGAAGCGCGGGAGGGGCCAACGACAAAGTCACCCCTCCACTTT. Translating it yields CASSEAREGPTTKSPLHF.

As for this clonotype: Compared with germline, one end of the junction differs, possibly owing to a read error. The V call is TRBV5-1, the J call TRBJ1-1, with 7 bases fitting TRBD1. This CDR3 spans 13 amino acids. CDR1 and CDR2 from the germline V gene are SGHRS and YFSETQ. This chain's CDR3 is CAGSLIGGAEAFF. The CDR3 DNA sequence: TGCGCCGGCAGCTTGATAGGGGGCGCTGAAGCTTTCTTT.

At least ten counts were recorded for this clonotype. V and J are TRBV20-1 and TRBJ1-4, with D perhaps matching TRBD1 (5 bases). The length of the CDR3 is 15 residues. CDR1 and CDR2 from the germline V gene are DFQATT and SNEGSKA (reference sequence). Between the trimmed V and J ends, which lost 4 bases and 2 bases, there was a span of 14 bases. CDR3 DNA: TGCAGTGCTACGCCGCTGAGGGGCACTAATGAAAAACTGTTTTTT. Translation: CSATPLRGTNEKLFF.